Detailed here is one TCR beta chain. This table comes from immunoSEQ multiplex PCR, and its TCRdb copy is limited to in-frame clones, with some not included. The sample carries 35,000 to 50,000 clones, around 72% recorded once. This specimen comes from a study of memory CD4+ T cells and cytomegalovirus serostatus. At the level of the study: This sample comes from healthy Belgian adults, eight to ten CMV seropositive, around 26 seronegative.

The CDR3 contains 14 residues. The germline CDR1 and CDR2 sequences are MNHEY and SVGAGI. The V and J ends lost 3 bases and 7 bases respectively, with 16 bases between them. The sort gate was single viable CD3+CD4+CD8-CD45RO+ cells for memory CD4+ T cells. The receptor was isolated from an adult in good health and CMV-seronegative. This sequence joins TRBV6-5 and TRBJ2-7, with TRBD1 as a possible D gene (6 bases). The sample comprised memory CD4+ T cells from blood. The CDR3 protein is CASSYGQSPGEQYF. CDR3 DNA sequence: TGTGCCAGCAGTTATGGACAGAGTCCTGGGGAGCAGTACTTC.